This T cell receptor (beta chain) was sequenced during a study of T-cell memory formation after mild COVID-19. Study-level points and caveats: Cross-reactive memory seemingly joined, as some responding clones were found in pre-infection memory.

The CDR3 consists of 14 residues. Germline V gene sequence: CDR1 SGHTA, CDR2 FQGNSA. V lost 3 bases to trimming and J lost 7 bases; unmatched junction nucleotides: 5. Points on this clonotype: Its antigen is unidentified.

TCRdb analysed the 5' RACE reads with MiXCR anew, one entry per CDR3 protein. The sample yields approximately 250,000 distinct CDR3 sequences, over 15% seen once. This chain joins TRBV7-2 and TRBJ2-5, with 10 positions matching TRBD2. The sequence came from a man between 18 and 29 years old who had mild COVID-19 (a few samples of this study predate the infection). Cell type and time point are not known. The sample comprised PBMCs or a T cell subset sorted from them (not recorded which). CDR3 nucleotides: TGTGCCAGCAGCTTTTCACTAGCGGGGTCGACCCAGTACTTC. Protein product: CASSFSLAGSTQYF. The entire variable domain, with the rest obtained from reference TRBV7-2 and TRBJ2-5, is as follows: GAGVSQSPSNKVTEKGKDVELRCDPISGHTALYWYRQSLGQGLEFLIYFQGNSAPDKSGLPSDRFSAERTGGSVSTLTIQRTQQEDSAVYLCASSFSLAGSTQYFGPGTRLLVL.